This entry lists 9 T cell receptor beta chains sequenced from one sample in a study of T-cell memory formation after mild COVID-19. MiXCR, run by TCRdb on the 5' RACE reads, gives a single entry per CDR3 protein. The sample carries some 600,000 distinct CDR3 sequences, roughly a sixth recorded once. Source material: PBMCs or a T cell subset sorted from them (not recorded which). These receptors all come from an adult woman who had mild COVID-19 (a few samples of this study predate the infection). Cell type and time point are not known.

The sample holds a few counts of this clonotype. The rearrangement links TRBV5-1 to TRBJ2-1, with 8 bases identical to TRBD1. Unmatched junction bases numbered 10, after V lost 4 bases and J lost 7 bases. Germline lookup yields CDR1 SGHRS and CDR2 YFSETQ. This CDR3 comprises 15 residues. The CDR3 nucleotides are TGCGCCAGCAGCCGCGCAGGGGGCTGGGAAAATGAGCAGTTCTTC. This encodes CASSRAGGWENEQFF.

The chain is built from TRBV18 and TRBJ1-4, with D unresolved. The germline V and J ends were trimmed by 3 bases and 8 bases, with 4 bases remaining between them. The CDR3 has 11 amino acids. Germline CDR1 KGHSH, CDR2 LQKENI. CDR3 DNA: TGTGCCAGCTCACCGGGAGAAAAACTGTTTTTT. Protein: CASSPGEKLFF.

This chain connects TRBV4-1 to TRBJ2-7; 7 bases align to TRBD1. V was pared by 0 bases and J by 3 bases, with 11 bases of the junction left unmatched. The CDR3 sequence is 17 residues long. Germline CDR1 MGHRA, CDR2 YSYEKL. The CDR3 region has the DNA TGCGCCAGCAGCCAAGATCTCCGGAGGACAGGCAGCTACGAGCAGTACTTC. This codes for CASSQDLRRTGSYEQYF.

In this sample, this clonotype turned up a few times. The V call is TRBV5-1, the J call TRBJ2-5; 7 bases match TRBD1. V shed 4 bases and J 9 bases; nucleotides not matched to a gene: 15. Germline values: CDR1 SGHRS, CDR2 YFSETQ. The CDR3 extends over 15 amino acids. Here the CDR3 reads CASSKQGTGRVAQYF. CDR3 DNA sequence: TGCGCCAGCAGCAAACAGGGGACGGGTCGTGTGGCCCAGTACTTC.

This chain connects TRBV6-2 or TRBV6-3 to TRBJ2-2; 8 nucleotides line up with TRBD1. Trimming cost V 8 bases and J 2 bases; bases outside gene matches: 7. The CDR3 has 15 amino acids. Germline V gene lookup returns CDR1 MNHEY and CDR2 SVGEGT. CDR3 residues: CASGRTGINTGELFF. The CDR3 bases are TGTGCCAGCGGGCGGACAGGGATAAACACCGGGGAGCTGTTTTTT.

The CDR3 DNA reads TGTGCCAGCAGGTCCTTAGGAGAGACCCAGTACTTC. Translating it yields CASRSLGETQYF. The chain recombines TRBV6-5 with TRBJ2-5; D ambiguous. In germline, CDR1 is MNHEY, CDR2 SVGAGI. This CDR3 region has 12 residues. The V and J ends lost 6 bases and 4 bases respectively, with 9 bases between them.

This clonotype was detected only a few times. This rearrangement joins TRBV7-9 to TRBJ1-6, with D perhaps matching TRBD1 (5 bases). Germline assignment: CDR1 SEHNR and CDR2 FQNEAQ (reference sequence). The length of the CDR3 is 19 residues. Trimming cost V 2 bases and J 0 bases, with 17 bases left between them. CDR3 nucleotide sequence: TGTGCCAGCAGCTTACTCCGGCGGCAGGGAAGCTCCTATAATTCACCCCTCCACTTT. This codes for CASSLLRRQGSSYNSPLHF.

This clonotype was seen a few times. The chain joins TRBV9 to TRBJ2-1; TRBD2 agrees at 11 bases. The CDR3 has 19 amino acids. The germline V gene has CDR1 SGDLS and CDR2 YYNGEE. Losses at the gene ends were 4 bases for V and 0 bases for J; bases not matched to a gene: 12. DNA for the CDR3: TGTGCCAGCAGCCTTCAGGGGCTAGCGGGAGGAAGCTCCTACAATGAGCAGTTCTTC. Protein product: CASSLQGLAGGSSYNEQFF.

The rearrangement links TRBV4-1 to TRBJ2-1; D assignment may be TRBD1 or TRBD2 (6 bases each). Germline V gives CDR1 MGHRA, CDR2 YSYEKL. CDR3 size: 14 residues. Trimming removed 4 bases at V and 8 bases at J, with 15 bases between. The CDR3 loop is CASSRDKGGDEQFF. In nucleotides, the CDR3 is TGCGCCAGCAGCCGGGACAAGGGAGGCGATGAGCAGTTCTTC.